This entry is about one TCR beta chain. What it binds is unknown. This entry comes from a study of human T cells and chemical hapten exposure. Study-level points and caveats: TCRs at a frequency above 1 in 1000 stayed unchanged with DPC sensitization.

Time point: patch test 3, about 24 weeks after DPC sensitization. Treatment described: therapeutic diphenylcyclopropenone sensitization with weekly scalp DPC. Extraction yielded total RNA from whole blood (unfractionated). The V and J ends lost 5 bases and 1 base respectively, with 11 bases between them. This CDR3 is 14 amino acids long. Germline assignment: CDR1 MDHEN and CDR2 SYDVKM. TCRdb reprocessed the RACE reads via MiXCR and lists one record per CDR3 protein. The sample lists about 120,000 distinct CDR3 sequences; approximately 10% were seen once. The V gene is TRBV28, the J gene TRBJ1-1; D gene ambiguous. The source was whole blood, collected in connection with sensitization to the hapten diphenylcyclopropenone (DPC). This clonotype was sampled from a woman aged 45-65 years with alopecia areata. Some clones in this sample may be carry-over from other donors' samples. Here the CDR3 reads CASSLLVRNTEAFF. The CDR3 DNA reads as TGTGCCAGCAGTCTTCTGGTAAGGAACACTGAAGCTTTCTTT.